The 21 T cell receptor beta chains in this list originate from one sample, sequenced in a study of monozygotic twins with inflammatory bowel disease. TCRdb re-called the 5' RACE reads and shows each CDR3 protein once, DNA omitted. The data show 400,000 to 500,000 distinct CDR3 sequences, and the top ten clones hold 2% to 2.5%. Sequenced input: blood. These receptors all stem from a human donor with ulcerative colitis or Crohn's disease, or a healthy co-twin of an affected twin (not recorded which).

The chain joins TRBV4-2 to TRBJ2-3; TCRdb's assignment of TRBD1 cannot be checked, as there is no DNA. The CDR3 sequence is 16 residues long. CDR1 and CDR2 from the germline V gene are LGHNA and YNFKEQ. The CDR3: CASSQVGQGLGDTQYF.

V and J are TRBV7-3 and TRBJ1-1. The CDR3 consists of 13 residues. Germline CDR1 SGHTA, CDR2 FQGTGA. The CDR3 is CASSITGYTEAFF.

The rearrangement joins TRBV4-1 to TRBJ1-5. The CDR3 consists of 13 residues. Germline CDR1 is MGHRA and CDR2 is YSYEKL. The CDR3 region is CASSPLLNQPQHF.

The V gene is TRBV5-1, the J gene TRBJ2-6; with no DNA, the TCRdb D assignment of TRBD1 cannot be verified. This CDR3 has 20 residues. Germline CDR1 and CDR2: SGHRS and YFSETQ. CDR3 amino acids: CASSLKQGAITSSGANVLTF.

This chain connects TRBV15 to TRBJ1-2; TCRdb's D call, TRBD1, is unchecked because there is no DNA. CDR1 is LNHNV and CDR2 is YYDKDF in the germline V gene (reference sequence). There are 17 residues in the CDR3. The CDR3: CATSSGTGTGGVYGYTF.

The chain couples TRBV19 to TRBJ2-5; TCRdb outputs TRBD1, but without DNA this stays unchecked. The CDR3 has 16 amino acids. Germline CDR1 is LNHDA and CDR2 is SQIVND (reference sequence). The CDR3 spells CASSNGQGRSQETQYF.

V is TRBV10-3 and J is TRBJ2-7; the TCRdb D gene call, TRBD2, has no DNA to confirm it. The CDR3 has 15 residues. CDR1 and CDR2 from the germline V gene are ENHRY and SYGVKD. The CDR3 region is CAIREGLADSYEQYF.

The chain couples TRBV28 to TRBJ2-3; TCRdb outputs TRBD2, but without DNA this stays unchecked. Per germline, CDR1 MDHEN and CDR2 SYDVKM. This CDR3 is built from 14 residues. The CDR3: CASRLAGVGDTQYF.

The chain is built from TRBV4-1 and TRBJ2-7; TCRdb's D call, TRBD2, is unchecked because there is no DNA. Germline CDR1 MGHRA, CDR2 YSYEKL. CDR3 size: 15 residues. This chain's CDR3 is CASSESGTSKYEQYF.

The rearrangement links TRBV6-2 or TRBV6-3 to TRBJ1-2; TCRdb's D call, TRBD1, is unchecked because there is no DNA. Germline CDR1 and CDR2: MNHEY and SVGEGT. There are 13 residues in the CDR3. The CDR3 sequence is CASSSDSWYGYTF.

CDR3 sequence: CASSSGTSGGNEQFF. The chain has TRBV7-2 and TRBJ2-1; the TCRdb D gene call, TRBD2, has no DNA to confirm it. Per germline, CDR1 SGHTA and CDR2 FQGNSA. This CDR3 has 15 residues.

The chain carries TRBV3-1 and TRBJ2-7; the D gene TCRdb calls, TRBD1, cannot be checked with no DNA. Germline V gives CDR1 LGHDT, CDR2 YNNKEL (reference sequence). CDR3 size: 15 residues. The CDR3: CASSQGDDGAAEQYF.

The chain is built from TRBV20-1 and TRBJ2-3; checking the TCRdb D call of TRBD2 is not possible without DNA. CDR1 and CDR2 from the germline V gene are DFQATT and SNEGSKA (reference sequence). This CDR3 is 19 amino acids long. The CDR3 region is CSARGQGSTSGVRTDTQYF.

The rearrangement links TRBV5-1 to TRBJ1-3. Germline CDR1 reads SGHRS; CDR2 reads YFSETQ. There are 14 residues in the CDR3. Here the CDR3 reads CASSEDNSGNTIYF.

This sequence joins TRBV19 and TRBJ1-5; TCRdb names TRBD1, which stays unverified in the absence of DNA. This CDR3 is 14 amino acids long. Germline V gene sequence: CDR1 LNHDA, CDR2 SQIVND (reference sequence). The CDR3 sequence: CASSISGGYQPQHF.

The CDR3 is CASSMTDSGGNSPLHF. This sequence joins TRBV12-3 or TRBV12-4 and TRBJ1-6. CDR3 length: 16 amino acids.

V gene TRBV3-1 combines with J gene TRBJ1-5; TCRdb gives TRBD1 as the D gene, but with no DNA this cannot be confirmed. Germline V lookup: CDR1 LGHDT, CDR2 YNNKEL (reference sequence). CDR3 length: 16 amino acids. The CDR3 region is CASSQTDREQGQPQHF. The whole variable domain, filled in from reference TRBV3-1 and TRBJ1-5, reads DTAVSQTPKYLVTQMGNDKSIKCEQNLGHDTMYWYKQDSKKFLKIMFSYNNKELIINETVPNRFSPKSPDKAHLNLHINSLELGDSAVYFCASSQTDREQGQPQHFGDGTRLSIL.

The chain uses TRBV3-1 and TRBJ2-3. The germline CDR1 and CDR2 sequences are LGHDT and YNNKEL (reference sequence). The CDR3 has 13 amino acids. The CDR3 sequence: CASSPQMGWAQYF.

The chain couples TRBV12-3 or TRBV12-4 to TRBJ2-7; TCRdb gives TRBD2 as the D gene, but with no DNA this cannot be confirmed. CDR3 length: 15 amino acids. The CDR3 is CASSLEGRTSYEQYF.

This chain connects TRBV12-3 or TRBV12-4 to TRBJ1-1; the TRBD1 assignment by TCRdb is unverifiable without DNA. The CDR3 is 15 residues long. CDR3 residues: CASSLISRGNTEAFF.

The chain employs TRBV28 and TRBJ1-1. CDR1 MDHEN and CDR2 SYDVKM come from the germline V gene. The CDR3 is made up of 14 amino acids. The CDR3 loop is CASFGYMPETEAFF.